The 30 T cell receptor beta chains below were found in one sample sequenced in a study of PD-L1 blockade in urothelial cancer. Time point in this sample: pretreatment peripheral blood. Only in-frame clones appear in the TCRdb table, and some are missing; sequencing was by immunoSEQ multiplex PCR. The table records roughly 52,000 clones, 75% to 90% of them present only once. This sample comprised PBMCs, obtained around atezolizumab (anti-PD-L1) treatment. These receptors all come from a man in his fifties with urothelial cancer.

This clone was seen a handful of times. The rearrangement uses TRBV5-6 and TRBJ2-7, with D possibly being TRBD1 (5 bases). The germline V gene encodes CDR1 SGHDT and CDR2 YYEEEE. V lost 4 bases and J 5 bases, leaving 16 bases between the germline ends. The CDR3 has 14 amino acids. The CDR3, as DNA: TGTGCCAGCAGCGTACCAGGGATAGCCCACGAGCAGTACTTC. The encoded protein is CASSVPGIAHEQYF. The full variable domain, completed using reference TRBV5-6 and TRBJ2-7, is DAGVTQSPTHLIKTRGQQVTLRCSPKSGHDTVSWYQQALGQGPQFIFQYYEEEERQRGNFPDRFSGHQFPNYSSELNVNALLLGDSALYLCASSVPGIAHEQYFGPGTRLTVT.

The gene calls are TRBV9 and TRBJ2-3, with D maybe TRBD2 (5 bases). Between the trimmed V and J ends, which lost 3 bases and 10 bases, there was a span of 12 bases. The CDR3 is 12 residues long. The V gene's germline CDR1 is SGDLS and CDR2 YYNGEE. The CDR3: CASSALGIAQYF. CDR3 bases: TGTGCCAGCAGCGCACTAGGTATTGCGCAGTATTTT.

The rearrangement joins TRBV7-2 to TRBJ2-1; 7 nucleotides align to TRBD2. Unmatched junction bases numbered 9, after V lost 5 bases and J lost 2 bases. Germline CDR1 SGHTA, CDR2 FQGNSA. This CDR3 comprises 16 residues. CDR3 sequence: CASSLRAGETYNEQFF. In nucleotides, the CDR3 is TGTGCCAGCAGCCTACGGGCGGGAGAGACCTACAATGAGCAGTTCTTC.

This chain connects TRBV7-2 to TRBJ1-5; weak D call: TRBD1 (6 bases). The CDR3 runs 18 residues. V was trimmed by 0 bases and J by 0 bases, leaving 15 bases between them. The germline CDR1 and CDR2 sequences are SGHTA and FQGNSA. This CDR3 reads CASSLAFGGAVSNQPQHF. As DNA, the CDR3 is TGTGCCAGCAGCTTAGCGTTTGGGGGGGCCGTTAGCAATCAGCCCCAGCATTTT.

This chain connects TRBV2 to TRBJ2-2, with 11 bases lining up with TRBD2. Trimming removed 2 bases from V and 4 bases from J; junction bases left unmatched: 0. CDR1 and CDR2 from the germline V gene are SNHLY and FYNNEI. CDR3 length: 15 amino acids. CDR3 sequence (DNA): TGTGCCAGCAGTGAACTAGCGGGAGGCACCGGGGAGCTGTTTTTT. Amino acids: CASSELAGGTGELFF.

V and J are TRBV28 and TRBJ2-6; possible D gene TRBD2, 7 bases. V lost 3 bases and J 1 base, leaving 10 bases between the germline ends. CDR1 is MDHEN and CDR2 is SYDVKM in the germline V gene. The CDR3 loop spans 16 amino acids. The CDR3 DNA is TGTGCCAGCAGTTTCGGGGGGCTGTCTGGGGCCAACGTCCTGACTTTC. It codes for CASSFGGLSGANVLTF.

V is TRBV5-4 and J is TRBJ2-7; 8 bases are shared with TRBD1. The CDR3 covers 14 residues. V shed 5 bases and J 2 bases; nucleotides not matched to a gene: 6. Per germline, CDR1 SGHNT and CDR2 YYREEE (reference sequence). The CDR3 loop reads CASRPSGGPYEQYF. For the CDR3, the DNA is TGTGCCAGCAGACCCTCAGGGGGCCCCTACGAGCAGTACTTC.

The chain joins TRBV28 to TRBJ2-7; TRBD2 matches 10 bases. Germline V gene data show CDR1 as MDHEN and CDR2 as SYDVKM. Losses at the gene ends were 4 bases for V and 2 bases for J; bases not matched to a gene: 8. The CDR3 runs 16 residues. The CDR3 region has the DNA TGTGCCAGCAGTTGGTCTAGCGGGAGTGTGACCTACGAGCAGTACTTC. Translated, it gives CASSWSSGSVTYEQYF.

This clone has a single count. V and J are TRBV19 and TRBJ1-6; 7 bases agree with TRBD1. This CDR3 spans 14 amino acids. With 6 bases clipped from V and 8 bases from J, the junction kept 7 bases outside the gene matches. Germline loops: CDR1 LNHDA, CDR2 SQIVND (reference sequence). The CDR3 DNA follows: TGTGCCAGTAGGAACAGGGGAGAGGATTCACCCCTCCACTTT. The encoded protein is CASRNRGEDSPLHF.

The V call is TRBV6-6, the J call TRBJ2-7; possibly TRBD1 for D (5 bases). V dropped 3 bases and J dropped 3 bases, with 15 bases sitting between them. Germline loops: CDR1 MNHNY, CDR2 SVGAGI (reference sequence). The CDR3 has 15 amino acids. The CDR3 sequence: CASSYSRRGGYEQYF. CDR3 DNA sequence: TGTGCCAGCAGTTATAGCCGAAGGGGTGGCTACGAGCAGTACTTC.

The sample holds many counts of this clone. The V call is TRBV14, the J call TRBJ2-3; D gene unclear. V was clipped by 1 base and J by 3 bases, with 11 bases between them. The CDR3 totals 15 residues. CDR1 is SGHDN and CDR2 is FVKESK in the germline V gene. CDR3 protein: CASSQVASWTDTQYF. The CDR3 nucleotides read TGTGCCAGCAGCCAAGTTGCCAGTTGGACAGATACGCAGTATTTT.

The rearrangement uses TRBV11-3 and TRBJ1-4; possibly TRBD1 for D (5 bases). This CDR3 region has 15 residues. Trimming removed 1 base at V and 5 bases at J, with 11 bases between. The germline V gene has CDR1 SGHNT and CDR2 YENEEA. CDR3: CASSLVDTWNEKLFF. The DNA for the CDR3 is TGTGCCAGCAGCTTAGTGGACACTTGGAATGAAAAACTGTTTTTT.

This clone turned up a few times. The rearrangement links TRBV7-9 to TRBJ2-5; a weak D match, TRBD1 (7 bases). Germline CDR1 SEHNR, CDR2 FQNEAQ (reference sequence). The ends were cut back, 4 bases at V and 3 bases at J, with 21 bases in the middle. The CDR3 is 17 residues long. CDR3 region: CASSSLQGVAAKETQYF. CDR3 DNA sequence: TGTGCCAGCAGCTCACTCCAGGGGGTAGCGGCAAAAGAGACCCAGTACTTC.

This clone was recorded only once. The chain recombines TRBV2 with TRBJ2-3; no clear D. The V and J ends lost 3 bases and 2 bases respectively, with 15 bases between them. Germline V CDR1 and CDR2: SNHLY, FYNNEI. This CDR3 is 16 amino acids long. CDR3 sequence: CASSDGLDFATDTQYF. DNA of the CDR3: TGTGCCAGCAGTGATGGCCTTGACTTTGCCACAGATACGCAGTATTTT. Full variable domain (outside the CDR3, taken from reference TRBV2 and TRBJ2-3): EPEVTQTPSHQVTQMGQEVILRCVPISNHLYFYWYRQILGQKVEFLVSFYNNEISEKSEIFDDQFSVERPDGSNFTLKIRSTKLEDSAMYFCASSDGLDFATDTQYFGPGTRLTVL.

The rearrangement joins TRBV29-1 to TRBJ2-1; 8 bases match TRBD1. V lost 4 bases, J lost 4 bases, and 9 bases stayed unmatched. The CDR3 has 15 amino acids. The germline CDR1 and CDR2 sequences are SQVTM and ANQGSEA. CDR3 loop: CSVALSGGAYNEQFF. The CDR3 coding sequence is TGCAGCGTTGCCCTGTCAGGGGGCGCGTACAATGAGCAGTTCTTC.

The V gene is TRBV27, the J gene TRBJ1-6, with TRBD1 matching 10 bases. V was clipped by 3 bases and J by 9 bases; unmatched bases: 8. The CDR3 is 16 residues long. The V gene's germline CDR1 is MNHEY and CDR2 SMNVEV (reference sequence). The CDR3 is CASSLGTGVNSSPLHF. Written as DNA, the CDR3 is TGTGCCAGCAGTTTGGGGACAGGGGTGAATAGTTCACCCCTCCACTTT.

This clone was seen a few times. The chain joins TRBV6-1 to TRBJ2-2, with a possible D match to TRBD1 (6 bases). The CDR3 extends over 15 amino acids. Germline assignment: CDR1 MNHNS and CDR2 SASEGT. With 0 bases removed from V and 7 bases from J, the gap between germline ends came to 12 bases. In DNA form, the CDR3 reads TGTGCCAGCAGTGAAGCTCCAGGGGTCGTCGGGGAGCTGTTTTTT. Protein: CASSEAPGVVGELFF.

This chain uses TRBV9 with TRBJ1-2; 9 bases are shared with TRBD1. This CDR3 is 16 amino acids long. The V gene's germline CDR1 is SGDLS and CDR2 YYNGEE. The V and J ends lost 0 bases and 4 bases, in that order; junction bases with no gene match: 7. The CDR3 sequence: CASSVGGTGLFYGYTF. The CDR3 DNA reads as TGTGCCAGCAGCGTAGGGGGGACAGGGCTATTCTATGGCTACACCTTC.

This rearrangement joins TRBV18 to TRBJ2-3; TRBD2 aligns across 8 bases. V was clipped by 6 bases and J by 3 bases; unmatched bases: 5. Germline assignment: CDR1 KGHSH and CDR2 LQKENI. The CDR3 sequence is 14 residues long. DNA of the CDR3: TGTGCCAGCTCGGTCAGCGGGAGTACAGATACGCAGTATTTT. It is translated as CASSVSGSTDTQYF. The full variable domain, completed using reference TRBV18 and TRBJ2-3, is NAGVMQNPRHLVRRRGQEARLRCSPMKGHSHVYWYRQLPEEGLKFMVYLQKENIIDESGMPKERFSAEFPKEGPSILRIQQVVRGDSAAYFCASSVSGSTDTQYFGPGTRLTVL.

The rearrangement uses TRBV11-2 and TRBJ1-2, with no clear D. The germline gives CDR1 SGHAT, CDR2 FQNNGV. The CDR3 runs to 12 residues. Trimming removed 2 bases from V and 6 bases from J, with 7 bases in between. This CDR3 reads CASSLNGNGYTF. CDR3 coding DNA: TGTGCCAGCAGCTTAAACGGGAATGGCTACACCTTC.

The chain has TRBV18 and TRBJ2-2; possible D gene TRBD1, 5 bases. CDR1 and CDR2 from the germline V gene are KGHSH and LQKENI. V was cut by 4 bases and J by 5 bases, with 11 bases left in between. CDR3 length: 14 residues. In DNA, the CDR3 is TGTGCCAGCTCACGAGCACCAGGGACCGGGGAGCTGTTTTTT. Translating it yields CASSRAPGTGELFF.

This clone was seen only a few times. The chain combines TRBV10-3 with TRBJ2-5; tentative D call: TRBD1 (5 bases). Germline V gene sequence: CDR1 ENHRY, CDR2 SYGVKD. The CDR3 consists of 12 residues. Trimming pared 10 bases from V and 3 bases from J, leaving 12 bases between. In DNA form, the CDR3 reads TGTGCCAGCCAAGGGGCAGAAGAGACCCAGTACTTC. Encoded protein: CASQGAEETQYF.

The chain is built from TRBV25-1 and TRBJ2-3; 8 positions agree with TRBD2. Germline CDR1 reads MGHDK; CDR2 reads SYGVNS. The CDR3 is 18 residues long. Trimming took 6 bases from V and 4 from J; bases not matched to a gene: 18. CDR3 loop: CASSLMPREGRNPDTQYF. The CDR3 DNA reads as TGTGCCAGCAGCCTCATGCCCCGGGAGGGCCGTAATCCAGATACGCAGTATTTT.

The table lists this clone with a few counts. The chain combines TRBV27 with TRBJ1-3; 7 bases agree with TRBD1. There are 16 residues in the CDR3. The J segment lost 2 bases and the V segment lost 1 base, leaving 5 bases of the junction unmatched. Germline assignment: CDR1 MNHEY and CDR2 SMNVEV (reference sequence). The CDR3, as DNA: TGTGCCAGCAGTTTATTTTCAGGGACAGCTGGAAACACCATATATTTT. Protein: CASSLFSGTAGNTIYF.

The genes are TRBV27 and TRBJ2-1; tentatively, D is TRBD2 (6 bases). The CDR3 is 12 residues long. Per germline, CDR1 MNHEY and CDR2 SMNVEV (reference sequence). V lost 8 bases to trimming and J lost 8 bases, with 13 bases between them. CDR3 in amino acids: CASSDYKDEQFF. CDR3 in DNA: TGTGCCAGCTCGGACTACAAAGATGAGCAGTTCTTC.

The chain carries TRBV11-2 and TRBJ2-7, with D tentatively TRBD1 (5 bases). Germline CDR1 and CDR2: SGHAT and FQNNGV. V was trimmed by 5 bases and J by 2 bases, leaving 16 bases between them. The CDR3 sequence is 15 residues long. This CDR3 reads CASSPVDIRPYEQYF. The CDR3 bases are TGTGCCAGCAGCCCCGTGGACATACGACCCTACGAGCAGTACTTC.

The CDR3 sequence is CASSSPQSSTDTQYF. CDR3 in DNA: TGTGCCAGCAGCTCCCCACAGTCTAGCACAGATACGCAGTATTTT. The genes are TRBV5-5 and TRBJ2-3; D remains unclear. V was trimmed by 3 bases and J by 0 bases, leaving 11 bases between them. Looked up from germline, CDR1 is SGHKS and CDR2 is YYEKEE (reference sequence). The length of the CDR3 is 15 residues.

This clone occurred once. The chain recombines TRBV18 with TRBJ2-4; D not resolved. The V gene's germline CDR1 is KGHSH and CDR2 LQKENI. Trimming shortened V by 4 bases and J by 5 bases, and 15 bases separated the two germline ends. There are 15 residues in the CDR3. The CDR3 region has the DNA TGTGCCAGCTCACTACGTCCCAGGAATGAAAACATTCAGTACTTC. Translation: CASSLRPRNENIQYF.

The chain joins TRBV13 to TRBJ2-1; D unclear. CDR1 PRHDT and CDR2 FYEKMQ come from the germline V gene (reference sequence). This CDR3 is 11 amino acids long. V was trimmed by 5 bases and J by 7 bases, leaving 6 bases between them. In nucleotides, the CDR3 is TGTGCCAGCAGCCTTACAAATGAGCAGTTCTTC. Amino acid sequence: CASSLTNEQFF.

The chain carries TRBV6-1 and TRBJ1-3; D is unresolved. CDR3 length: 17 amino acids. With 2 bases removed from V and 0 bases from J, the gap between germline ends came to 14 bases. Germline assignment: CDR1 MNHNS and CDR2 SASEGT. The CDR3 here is CASSELGSTSSGNTIYF. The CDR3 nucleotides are TGTGCCAGCAGTGAACTCGGGTCCACTAGCTCTGGAAACACCATATATTTT.